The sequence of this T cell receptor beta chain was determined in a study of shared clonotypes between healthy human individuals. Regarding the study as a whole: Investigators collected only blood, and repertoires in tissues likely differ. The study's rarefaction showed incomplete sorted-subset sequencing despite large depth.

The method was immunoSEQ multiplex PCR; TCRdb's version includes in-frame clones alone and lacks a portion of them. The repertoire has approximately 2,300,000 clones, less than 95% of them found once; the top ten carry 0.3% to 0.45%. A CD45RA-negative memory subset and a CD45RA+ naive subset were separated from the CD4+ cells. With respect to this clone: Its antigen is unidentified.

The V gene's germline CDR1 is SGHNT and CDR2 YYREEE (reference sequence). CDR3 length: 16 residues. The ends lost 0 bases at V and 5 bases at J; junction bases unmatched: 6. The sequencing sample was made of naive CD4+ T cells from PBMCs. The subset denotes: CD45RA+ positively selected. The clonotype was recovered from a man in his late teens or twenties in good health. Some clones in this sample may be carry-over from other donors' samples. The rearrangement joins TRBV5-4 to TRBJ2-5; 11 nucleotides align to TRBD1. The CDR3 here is CASSLGGTGGSETQYF. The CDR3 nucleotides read TGTGCCAGCAGCTTGGGGGGGACAGGGGGATCGGAGACCCAGTACTTC.